This passage covers 10 T cell receptor beta chains from one sample sequenced in a study of graft-versus-host responses after intestinal transplantation. Sequenced by immunoSEQ multiplex PCR; TCRdb stores in-frame clones only, minus some. The table lists roughly 90,000 clones, 88% of them singletons. These receptors lack a known antigen. Sequencing used unstimulated CD4+ T cells sorted from spleen or lymph node cells, obtained before transplant. These TCRs come from a human donor who was the organ donor for an intestinal transplant.

The chain is built from TRBV4-3 and TRBJ2-7, with D possibly matching TRBD2 (5 bases). The germline V gene has CDR1 LGHNA and CDR2 YSLEER. There are 15 residues in the CDR3. The V end was cut by 0 bases, the J end by 4 bases, with 13 bases between. CDR3 residues: CASSQELRETYEQYF. CDR3 bases: TGCGCCAGCAGCCAAGAGCTAAGGGAGACTTACGAGCAGTACTTC.

The count of this clone is one. This chain links TRBV28 with TRBJ2-2; TRBD2 aligns across 8 bases. This CDR3 is built from 13 residues. V was pared by 7 bases and J by 6 bases, with 4 bases of the junction left unmatched. Germline-derived CDR1 and CDR2 are MDHEN and SYDVKM. The CDR3 DNA is TGTGCCAGCAAACGGGAGGGGGCCGGGGAGCTGTTTTTT. This codes for CASKREGAGELFF.

The rearrangement joins TRBV5-1 to TRBJ1-2; perhaps TRBD1 as D (5 bases). The V and J ends lost 2 bases and 4 bases respectively, with 9 bases between them. Germline CDR1 SGHRS, CDR2 YFSETQ. There are 13 residues in the CDR3. Here the CDR3 reads CASSFLQGYGYTF. DNA for the CDR3: TGCGCCAGCAGCTTTTTGCAGGGCTATGGCTACACCTTC.

V gene TRBV27 combines with J gene TRBJ2-2; 10 bases align to TRBD2. The trim removed 5 bases at V and 5 bases at J, leaving 5 bases unmatched. Germline CDR1 is MNHEY and CDR2 is SMNVEV (reference sequence). There are 15 residues in the CDR3. For the CDR3, the DNA is TGTGCCAGCAGTCCGGGACTAGCGTCGACCGGGGAGCTGTTTTTT. Translated, it gives CASSPGLASTGELFF.

The rearrangement joins TRBV6-5 to TRBJ2-1; D is unclear. Germline CDR1 and CDR2: MNHEY and SVGAGI. The CDR3 totals 14 residues. Trimming left V 6 bases short and J 5 bases short, with 14 bases between. For the CDR3, the DNA is TGTGCCAGCAGACGACCCGCGGCACACAATGAGCAGTTCTTC. Its protein is CASRRPAAHNEQFF.

Worth noting for this clone: At one boundary the junction diverges from the germline segment, which might be a read error. The V call is TRBV9, the J call TRBJ2-1, with 13 bases lining up with TRBD2. The CDR3 covers 16 residues. The germline gives CDR1 SGDLS, CDR2 YYNGEE. CDR3 nucleotide sequence: TGTGTCAGCAGCAACAGACTAGCGGGGGGTATAAATGAGCAGTTCTTC. This translates into CVSSNRLAGGINEQFF. Full variable domain (missing parts from reference TRBV9 and TRBJ2-1): DSGVTQTPKHLITATGQRVTLRCSPRSGDLSVYWYQQSLDQGLQFLIQYYNGEERAKGNILERFSAQQFPDLHSELNLSSLELGDSALYFCVSSNRLAGGINEQFFGPGTRLTVL.

The rearrangement uses TRBV28 and TRBJ2-4; D may be TRBD1 (6 bases). V gave up 5 bases and J gave up 0 bases, with 11 bases separating them. The CDR3 runs to 15 residues. Germline V gene lookup returns CDR1 MDHEN and CDR2 SYDVKM. CDR3 sequence: CASSPQGRAKNIQYF. CDR3 DNA sequence: TGTGCCAGCAGTCCCCAGGGGCGAGCCAAAAACATTCAGTACTTC.

J is TRBJ2-7 and V is TRBV7-2; 9 nucleotides match TRBD1. V gave up 5 bases and J gave up 1 base; unmatched junction bases: 6. The CDR3 has 15 residues. Germline assignment: CDR1 SGHTA and CDR2 FQGNSA. DNA for the CDR3: TGTGCCAGCAGCCCCCGGACAGGGGCGTCCTACGAGCAGTACTTC. Protein: CASSPRTGASYEQYF.

This clone was recorded once. The V gene is TRBV4-2, the J gene TRBJ2-3; 11 bases fit TRBD2. CDR3 length: 16 residues. CDR1 and CDR2 (germline): LGHNA, YNFKEQ. Germline trimming cut 0 bases from V and 4 bases from J; bases unmatched to any gene: 3. As DNA, the CDR3 is TGTGCCAGCAGCCAAGAACTAGCGGGAGCAGCAGATACGCAGTATTTT. This codes for CASSQELAGAADTQYF.

The genes are TRBV15 and TRBJ2-5, with D unresolved. Germline-derived CDR1 and CDR2 are LNHNV and YYDKDF (reference sequence). Trimming pared 0 bases from V and 6 bases from J, leaving 11 bases between. This CDR3 is 14 amino acids long. The CDR3: CATSRDRVGQTQYF. The DNA of the CDR3 is TGTGCCACCAGCAGAGATCGAGTTGGGCAGACCCAGTACTTC.